Listed below are T cell receptor beta chains from one sample, sequenced in a study of OX40 agonist ivuxolimab in advanced cancers. Some clones are missing from TCRdb's copy, which holds only in-frame ones; the method was immunoSEQ multiplex PCR. Here the sample spans some 79,000 clones, approximately 90% being singletons. The sequences come from CD4+ or CD8+ T cells sorted from blood, collected in a trial of the OX40 agonist ivuxolimab. All receptors come from an adult with an advanced solid tumor such as melanoma, head and neck, liver or kidney cancer. CDR3s include the opening cysteine and the closing phenylalanine or tryptophan. Size is stated for part of the rows, as once, few or many counts, or as a class when the clone is expanded.

clone_size,v_call,j_call,cdr3_aa
.,TRBV19,TRBJ1-1,CASSAPVRVPEAFF
.,TRBV6-5,TRBJ1-1,CASSIQYEGTEAFF
.,TRBV14,TRBJ2-1,CASSQVTGGYNEQFF
.,TRBV6-1,TRBJ1-2,CASSEGPLANYGYTF
.,TRBV6-1,TRBJ2-2,CASRLTGPGELFF
.,TRBV6-1,TRBJ2-3,CASSGTSGRGRTDTQYF
.,TRBV14,TRBJ1-3,CASSHRTSSGNTIYF
.,TRBV7-8,TRBJ2-1,CASSGGGGMGNEQFF
.,TRBV2,TRBJ2-3,CASSVEGLNTQYF
once,TRBV27,TRBJ1-2,CASSFAASVYGYTF
.,TRBV5-1,TRBJ2-3,CASSSGRGTSTDTQYF
once,TRBV11-2,TRBJ1-4,CASSLGAYEKLFF
.,TRBV25-1,TRBJ1-5,CASSDSRDSFSEYQHF
.,TRBV5-4,TRBJ1-5,CASSLGTGQPQHF
.,TRBV14,TRBJ2-7,CASSQDQVRGAYEQYF
.,TRBV28,TRBJ2-5,CASSQSRLPGRTQYF
.,TRBV10-3,TRBJ1-2,CAISEQGGGYTF
.,TRBV18,TRBJ2-7,CASSPRTDRVEQYF
.,TRBV27,TRBJ1-2,CASAREGAGTGFNYGYTF
.,TRBV5-4,TRBJ2-1,CATTSGTYNEQFF
.,TRBV6-5,TRBJ1-1,CASSSGTLAFF
once,TRBV2,TRBJ1-2,CASSVGRIYGYTF
.,TRBV28,TRBJ2-7,CASSPPGAYEQYF
.,TRBV4-1,TRBJ1-4,CASSQNPGQGHEKLFF
.,TRBV5-1,TRBJ1-1,CASSRAGASNTEAFF
.,TRBV6-1,TRBJ2-1,CASSEDDSANEQFF
once,TRBV6-1,TRBJ1-5,CASSEVSGVQPQHF
.,TRBV11-1,TRBJ2-2,CASSPRTSGSGTGELFF
.,TRBV7-2,TRBJ1-2,CASSFGQSYGYTF
.,TRBV21-1,TRBJ2-7,CASSKGGQDPTKYF
.,TRBV18,TRBJ2-2,CASSPPQETGELFF
.,TRBV5-1,TRBJ2-1,CASSQGPPGAYNEQFF
.,TRBV15,TRBJ1-2,CATSREQGAETGYTF
.,TRBV19,TRBJ2-7,CATRSPGTSPHEQYF
.,TRBV19,TRBJ1-2,CASSIDWRDHANYGYTF
.,TRBV7-8,TRBJ1-2,CASSQTDRGYGYTF
.,TRBV5-6,TRBJ2-5,CASSHMAGAQETQYF
.,TRBV2,TRBJ2-7,CASRETSGRVYEQYF
.,TRBV19,TRBJ1-1,CASKRGVNTEAFF
.,TRBV30,TRBJ2-5,CAWIRAGGGQETQYF